This section outlines one TCR beta chain sequence together with its context. These data originate in a study of cytomegalovirus exposure and HLA in healthy donors. In germline, CDR1 is SGHAT, CDR2 FQNNGV. The CDR3 totals 16 residues. V lost 5 bases to trimming and J lost 8 bases; unmatched junction nucleotides: 11. A multiplex PCR was run with 60 Vbeta primers and 13 Jbeta primers. Original processing methods: In a later analysis, 70 million to 80 million unique TCR beta chains included roughly 11 million shared by two or more donors. Here immunoSEQ multiplex PCR was the method, and the copy in TCRdb shows in-frame clones only, minus some. Clone size and the V and J calls come from that table; the DNA yielded D and trimming. The sample carries 100,000 or so clones, about four fifths recorded once.

The sequencing input was PBMCs. This clonotype was sampled from a man aged 25-45 years in good health and CMV-seronegative. The chain links TRBV11-2 to TRBJ2-1, with 11 bases that match TRBD2. The CDR3 here is CASSKVAGGPSDEQFF. CDR3 DNA sequence: TGTGCCAGCAGCAAAGTAGCGGGAGGGCCCTCGGATGAGCAGTTCTTC.